Shown below are 10 T cell receptor beta chains from a single sample sequenced in a study of glioma-infiltrating T cells after dendritic cell vaccination. Clones were sequenced by immunoSEQ multiplex PCR, and TCRdb holds only the in-frame ones, with some missing. The sample includes about 91,000 clones, roughly 77% seen only once; the top ten take over 2%. The time point was: after dendritic cell vaccination, including at tumor progression/relapse. The source material was blood, sampled after dendritic cell vaccination. Source of these receptors: a human donor with glioblastoma.

This rearrangement joins TRBV15 to TRBJ2-7; the D gene is possibly TRBD2 (5 bases). This CDR3 comprises 13 residues. CDR1 and CDR2 (germline): LNHNV, YYDKDF (reference sequence). The V end was cut by 5 bases, the J end by 3 bases, with 11 bases between. Here the CDR3 reads CATSPTGSYEQYF. As DNA, the CDR3 is TGTGCCACCAGCCCTACGGGGAGCTACGAGCAGTACTTC.

The chain uses TRBV7-2 and TRBJ1-6; TRBD1 matches 7 bases. Looked up from germline, CDR1 is SGHTA and CDR2 is FQGNSA. The CDR3 sequence is 15 residues long. Trimming cost V 5 bases and J 7 bases; bases outside gene matches: 8. The CDR3, as DNA: TGTGCCAGCAGCCATGACAGGGCCACAAATTCACCCCTCCACTTT. Its protein product is CASSHDRATNSPLHF.

The chain couples TRBV28 to TRBJ2-3; 10 nucleotides agree with TRBD2. The V gene's germline CDR1 is MDHEN and CDR2 SYDVKM. Losses at the gene ends were 0 bases for V and 3 bases for J; bases not matched to a gene: 6. This CDR3 has 17 amino acids. The CDR3 DNA is TGTGCCAGCAGTTTATGGGTAGCGGGAGGAGGGACAGATACGCAGTATTTT. This encodes CASSLWVAGGGTDTQYF.

The chain joins TRBV2 to TRBJ1-5, with 8 bases fitting TRBD1. Germline V gene data show CDR1 as SNHLY and CDR2 as FYNNEI. This CDR3 region has 13 residues. Trimming removed 8 bases from V and 4 bases from J; junction bases left unmatched: 4. In DNA, the CDR3 is TGTGCCAGCGGAGGACAGGGTAATCAGCCCCAGCATTTT. This encodes CASGGQGNQPQHF.

The chain links TRBV21-1 to TRBJ1-2; TRBD1 is the table's D call, not checked against the DNA. TRBV21-1 is shown as a pseudogene. This CDR3 spans 14 amino acids. This CDR3 is CASSNPRTGHGYTF. CDR3 in DNA: TGTGCCAGCAGCAATCCTCGGACAGGGCACGGCTACACCTTC.

This sequence joins TRBV5-1 and TRBJ1-6; D not resolved. Trimming stripped 6 bases from V and 10 bases from J, with 17 bases between. CDR1 is SGHRS and CDR2 is YFSETQ in the germline V gene. The CDR3 is made up of 14 amino acids. The CDR3 nucleotides read TGCGCCAGCACCATTTGGGAGGGAAGCTCACCCCTCCACTTT. Protein product: CASTIWEGSSPLHF.

The chain links TRBV6-1 to TRBJ1-2; TRBD1 matches at 8 bases. The CDR3 is 13 residues long. Germline CDR1 and CDR2: MNHNS and SASEGT. After removal of 4 bases from V and 2 bases from J, the junction contained 0 bases not matched to a gene. CDR3 bases: TGTGCCAGCAGTGGACAGGGGAACTATGGCTACACCTTC. Translated, it gives CASSGQGNYGYTF.

This chain joins TRBV10-3 and TRBJ2-1; no definite D call. Germline V gene lookup returns CDR1 ENHRY and CDR2 SYGVKD. This CDR3 region has 14 residues. V was trimmed by 3 bases and J by 5 bases, leaving 11 bases between them. The DNA for the CDR3 is TGTGCCATCAGTGACCACCGACGGGACAATGAGCAGTTCTTC. Translation gives CAISDHRRDNEQFF.

This clone was recorded a few times. The chain uses TRBV9 and TRBJ2-1; D is undetermined. The V and J ends lost 3 bases and 5 bases respectively, with 6 bases between them. The germline V gene has CDR1 SGDLS and CDR2 YYNGEE. This CDR3 spans 12 amino acids. The CDR3 sequence is CASSGAHNEQFF. The CDR3 nucleotides read TGTGCCAGCAGCGGCGCACACAATGAGCAGTTCTTC.

This clone came up once. The chain links TRBV27 to TRBJ1-5, with 8 bases matching TRBD1. The CDR3 extends over 16 amino acids. V was pared by 5 bases and J by 3 bases, with 9 bases of the junction left unmatched. Germline CDR1 is MNHEY and CDR2 is SMNVEV (reference sequence). The CDR3: CASSRGQGSFNQPQHF. As DNA, the CDR3 is TGTGCCAGCAGTAGAGGACAGGGTTCCTTCAATCAGCCCCAGCATTTT.